This entry describes one TCR beta chain. As originally analysed: Amplified reference gene primers provided the basis for estimating nucleated cell counts. Measured with immunoSEQ multiplex PCR; TCRdb has only the in-frame clones, and not every one. D and trimming come from the DNA, and the V and J calls and clone size come from that table. The sample has around 130,000 clones; roughly 80% are singletons. The sample is drawn from a study of blood T cell repertoires in COVID-19. Study as a whole: Researchers got acute and convalescent COVID-19 samples from the United States, Italy and Spain. Sample material is recorded as cDNA or gDNA derived from T cells, B-cell-depleted T cells, or PBMCs.

The germline V and J ends were trimmed by 3 bases and 7 bases, with 21 bases remaining between them. CDR1 and CDR2 from the germline V gene are DFQATT and SNEGSKA (reference sequence). The CDR3 runs to 16 residues. The TCR comes from a man aged 45-60 years with acute or convalescent COVID-19. The chain combines TRBV20-1 with TRBJ1-4; D uncertain. The specimen was peripheral blood. CDR3 DNA: TGCAGTGCTAGTTCACGGAGCAGTTCTGGTGCTGAAAAACTGTTTTTT. This gives the protein CSASSRSSSGAEKLFF.